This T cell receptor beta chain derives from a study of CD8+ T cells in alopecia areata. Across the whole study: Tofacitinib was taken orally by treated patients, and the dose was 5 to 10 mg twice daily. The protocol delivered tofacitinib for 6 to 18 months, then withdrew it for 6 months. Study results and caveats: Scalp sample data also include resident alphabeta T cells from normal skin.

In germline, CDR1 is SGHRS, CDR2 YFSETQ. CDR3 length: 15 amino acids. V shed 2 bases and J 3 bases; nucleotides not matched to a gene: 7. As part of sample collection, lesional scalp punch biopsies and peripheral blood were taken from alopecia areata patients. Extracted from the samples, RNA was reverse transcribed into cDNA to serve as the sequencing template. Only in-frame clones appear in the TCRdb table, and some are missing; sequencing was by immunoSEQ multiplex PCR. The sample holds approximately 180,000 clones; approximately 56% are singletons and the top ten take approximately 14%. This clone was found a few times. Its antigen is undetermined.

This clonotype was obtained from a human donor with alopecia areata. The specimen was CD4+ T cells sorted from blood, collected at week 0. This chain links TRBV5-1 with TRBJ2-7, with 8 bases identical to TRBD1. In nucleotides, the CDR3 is TGCGCCAGCAGCTTAAAGGGGACAGGAGACTACGAGCAGTACTTC. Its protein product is CASSLKGTGDYEQYF.